This T cell receptor beta chain was retrieved from a study of blood T cells in healthy people across ages (dated by TCRdb to between 2014 and 2016). Regarding the research as a whole: In model experiments, roughly one uniquely barcoded TCR beta cDNA molecule per two T cells was captured by template switching. To track age-related changes in TCR beta repertoire diversity, the study relied on deep sequencing normalized with unique cDNA molecular identifiers. The donors were divided into four age groups: young (average around 17 years), middle-aged (almost 40), aged (approximately 64) and long-lived (82). To avoid experimental bias, donors of different ages were distributed randomly across sequencing lanes. For two donors (one aged 18 to 29 and one aged 80 or older), the study analyzed two additional independent replicas of 1 million unique cDNA reads from the same blood draw. Findings and caveats that apply to the study as a whole: The CMV infection status of donors was not known, potentially confounding age-related changes in expanded clonotypes. Because profiling used bulk unsorted PBMCs, naive and antigen-experienced compartments could not be compared conclusively. Observed TCR beta diversity per million T cells fell roughly linearly with age, and a significant reduction was already apparent by age roughly 40. Total diversity estimates from one million sequenced T cells were considered lower bounds and underestimates. The long-lived group showed more naive CD4+ T cells, fewer expanded clones and increased TCR diversity than the aged group, suggesting age selection. A strong correlation was found between observed TCR beta diversity and the percentage of naive T cells measured by flow cytometry.

Germline trimming: 2 bases from V, 1 base from J; junction bases outside gene matches: 7. Measured from the cysteine to the phenylalanine, the CDR3 is 17 residues long. Only the CDR3 part of the read is kept: 51 bases, read in frame from the first base. Looking up the germline V gene yields CDR1 MNHEY and CDR2 SVGEGT. The roughly 39 donors, aged about 6 to 95 years, were systemically healthy Caucasian individuals from Russia. Each donor gave about 9.7 milliliters of peripheral blood, drawn into EDTA-treated Vacutainer tubes. Ficoll-Paque density-gradient centrifugation was used to isolate PBMCs, with at least 6.5 million obtained per sample. Total RNA was extracted from PBMCs with Trizol reagent, with at least 6 micrograms obtained per sample. For every donor, an aliquot of PBMCs went through flow cytometry to measure the percentages of naive CD45RAhigh/CD27high T cells. The library was produced with 5' RACE. Sequencing was performed on an Illumina HiSeq 2500. The second PCR ran for roughly 6 to 11 cycles and used a J-beta primer mix along with a sample-barcoded 5' primer. Each TCR beta cDNA molecule received a unique molecular identifier from a template-switch 5' adaptor carrying 12 random nucleotides. At least 2.5 million CDR3-containing paired-end reads were obtained from each sample. The Mint cDNA synthesis kit, primed by a TRBC-specific oligonucleotide, was used to synthesize first-strand cDNA from all RNA. All cDNA was treated with uracil-DNA glycosylase and then went through a first 18-cycle PCR with the universal primers M1SS and BC2_uni_R. The study's processing was this. Normalization of each sample was performed by random selection of 1 million high-quality reads, each carrying a distinct molecular identifier. Instead of being binned into consensus sequences, reads with shared molecular identifiers were discarded. MiTCR, set to a Q25 quality threshold and the strictest error-elimination algorithm, was used for CDR3 identification, clonotype clustering and error correction. A nonparametric unseen species model with Euler transformation was used to estimate a lower bound on total TCR beta diversity. TCRdb's own reprocessing of the public reads used fastp at Q25 and MiXCR and kept productive beta chains. One record per CDR3 amino acid sequence lists the most common genes and DNA. TCRdb's processing, not the study's, gives the V and J calls here. The sample contains about 1 million distinct CDR3 sequences, 40% to 45% of them found a single time. Approximately 19% of the sample belongs to the ten largest clones.

With regard to this clonotype: Its antigen remains undetermined. There are no base qualities to consult, and no much larger clone falls within one base.

Rearrangement joined TRBV6-2 or TRBV6-3 to TRBJ2-5; TRBD2 matches 10 bases in the middle. The source of this sequence is an older woman in good health. Source material: blood. At the DNA level, the sequence is TGTGCCAGCAGTTACACGAGAGCGGGAGGGGGCCAAGAGACCCAGTACTTC. Its protein is CASSYTRAGGGQETQYF.